This TCR beta chain was recorded in a study of naive and memory T cell subsets. The beta constant-region primer was an equimolar mix of two oligonucleotides covering TRBC1 and TRBC2. TCRdb processed the UMI-ligation and nested PCR reads anew with MiXCR; each CDR3 protein has one entry. The repertoire holds 150,000 or so distinct CDR3 sequences, with about a sixth as singletons. In this sample, this clonotype turned up a few times. The CDR3 covers 12 residues. The ends were cut back, 0 bases at V and 4 bases at J, with 4 bases in the middle. Germline CDR1 and CDR2: KGHSH and LQKENI. The chain is built from TRBV18 and TRBJ2-7, with no clear D. The sequencing sample was made of naive CD4+ T cells from blood. The TCR comes from a human donor in good health. CDR3 residues: CASSPPAYEQYF. CDR3 coding DNA: TGTGCCAGCTCACCACCGGCATACGAGCAGTACTTC.